The sequence of this T cell receptor beta chain was determined in a study of cytomegalovirus exposure and HLA in healthy donors. Findings and caveats of the study: An analysis done earlier found most TCR beta V segments productive about 87% or about 30% of the time. A later analysis found that most CMV-associated TCR beta chains appeared HLA-restricted. Later analysis revealed greater clonal expansion in HLA-associated TCR beta chains than in equally common others.

Details on this clone: Its target is not known.

PCR was performed using 60 Vbeta and 13 Jbeta primers. Assay used: immunoSEQ multiplex PCR; TCRdb lists only in-frame clones, some missing. The sample consists of about 190,000 clones, over 70% of them appearing once. Germline CDR1 MDHEN, CDR2 SYDVKM. This CDR3 region has 14 residues. Trimming removed 5 bases from V and 5 bases from J; junction bases left unmatched: 7. The sequence derives from a man under 40 in good health and CMV-seronegative. The sequenced sample was PBMCs. The chain couples TRBV28 to TRBJ2-7; TRBD2 agrees at 9 bases. The CDR3: CASSGGRGDDEQYF. The DNA for the CDR3 is TGTGCCAGCAGTGGCGGGAGGGGGGATGACGAGCAGTACTTC.